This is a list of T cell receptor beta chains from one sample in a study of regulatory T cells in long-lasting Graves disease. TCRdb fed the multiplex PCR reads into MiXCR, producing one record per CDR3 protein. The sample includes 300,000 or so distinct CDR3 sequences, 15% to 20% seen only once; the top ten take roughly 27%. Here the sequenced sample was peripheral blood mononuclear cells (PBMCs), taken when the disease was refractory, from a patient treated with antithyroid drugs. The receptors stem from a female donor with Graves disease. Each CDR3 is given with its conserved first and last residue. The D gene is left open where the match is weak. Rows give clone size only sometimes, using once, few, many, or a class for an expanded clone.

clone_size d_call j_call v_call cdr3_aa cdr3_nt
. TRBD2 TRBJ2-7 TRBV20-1 CSARRGLAYEQYF TGCAGTGCTAGAAGGGGACTAGCCTACGAGCAGTACTTC
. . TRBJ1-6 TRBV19 CASSNRGFGSPLHF TGTGCCAGTAGTAATCGGGGGTTTGGCTCACCCCTCCACTTT
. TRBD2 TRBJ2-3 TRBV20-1 CSAALTSGMTDTQYF TGCAGTGCTGCCCTGACTAGCGGGATGACAGATACGCAGTATTTT
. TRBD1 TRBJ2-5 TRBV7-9 CASTFETGTGETQYF TGTGCCAGCACCTTCGAAACCGGGACAGGCGAGACCCAGTACTTC
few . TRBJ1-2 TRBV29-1 CSVGSENQWGYTF TGCAGCGTTGGCTCGGAGAATCAATGGGGCTACACCTTC
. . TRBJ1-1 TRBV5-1 CASSKGRVNTEAFF TGCGCCAGCAGCAAAGGACGGGTGAACACTGAAGCTTTCTTT
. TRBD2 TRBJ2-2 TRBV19 CASSAVGGVAGELFF TGTGCCAGTAGTGCTGTTGGGGGGGTGGCCGGGGAGCTGTTTTTT
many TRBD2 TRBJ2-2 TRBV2 CASSEGGRASGELFF TGTGCCAGCAGTGAGGGCGGGAGGGCCTCCGGGGAGCTGTTTTTT
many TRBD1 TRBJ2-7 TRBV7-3 CASSLGTGGVEQYF TGTGCCAGCAGCTTGGGGACAGGGGGGGTCGAGCAGTACTTC
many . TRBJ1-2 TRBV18 CASSPQRVAVGYTF TGTGCCAGCTCACCACAAAGAGTTGCGGTTGGCTACACCTTC
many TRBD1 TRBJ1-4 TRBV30 CAWSVPWVGTEEKLFF TGTGCCTGGAGTGTACCGTGGGTAGGGACAGAAGAAAAACTGTTTTTT
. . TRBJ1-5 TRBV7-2 CASSSQGGVQPQHF TGTGCCAGCAGCTCTCAGGGAGGTGTGCAGCCCCAGCATTTT
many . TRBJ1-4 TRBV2 CASSDWGAGEKLFF TGTGCCAGCAGCGACTGGGGGGCGGGAGAAAAACTGTTTTTT
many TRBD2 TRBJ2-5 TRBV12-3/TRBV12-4 CASSSSASGETQYF TGTGCCAGCAGCTCCTCCGCTAGCGGGGAGACCCAGTACTTC
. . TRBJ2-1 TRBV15 CATRSNGDPRNEQFF TGTGCCACCAGGTCGAACGGGGACCCCCGCAATGAGCAGTTCTTC
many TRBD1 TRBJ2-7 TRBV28 CASRGNRGLYEQYF TGTGCCAGCAGGGGGAACAGGGGGCTCTACGAGCAGTACTTC
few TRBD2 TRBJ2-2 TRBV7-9 CASSPSGRANTGELFF TGTGCCAGCAGTCCTAGCGGGAGGGCCAACACCGGGGAGCTGTTTTTT
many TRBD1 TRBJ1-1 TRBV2 CASSVQGRDTEAFF TGTGCCAGCAGCGTACAGGGGCGAGACACTGAAGCTTTCTTT
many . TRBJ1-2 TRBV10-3 CAISGGGSYGYTF TGTGCCATCAGTGGCGGCGGTAGCTATGGCTACACCTTC
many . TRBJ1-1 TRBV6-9 CASSSRATEAFF TGTGCCAGCAGTTCCCGGGCCACTGAAGCTTTCTTT
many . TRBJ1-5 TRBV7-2 CASSFMAESNQPQHF TGTGCCAGCAGCTTTATGGCCGAAAGCAATCAGCCCCAGCATTTT
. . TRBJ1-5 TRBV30 CAWSATGNSNQPQHF TGTGCCTGGAGCGCTACAGGGAATAGCAATCAGCCCCAGCATTTT
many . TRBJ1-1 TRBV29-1 CSVVGGYTEAFF TGCAGCGTTGTCGGGGGCTACACTGAAGCTTTCTTT
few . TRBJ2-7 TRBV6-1 CASSYSTGANYEQYF TGTGCCAGCAGTTACAGTACAGGTGCCAACTACGAGCAGTACTTC
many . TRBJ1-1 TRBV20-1 CSARQGNTEAFF TGCAGTGCTAGGCAGGGGAACACTGAAGCTTTCTTT
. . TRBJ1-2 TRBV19 CASSIAGQRGYGYTF TGTGCCAGTAGTATAGCCGGACAGCGGGGGTATGGCTACACCTTC
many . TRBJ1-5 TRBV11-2 CASSLVGGGNQPQHF TGTGCCAGCAGCTTAGTCGGGGGAGGCAATCAGCCCCAGCATTTT